This entry is about one T cell receptor beta chain. Next came a second PCR, run for about 7 to 12 cycles, which used a sample-barcoded 5' primer along with a J-beta primer mix. Each cDNA molecule, via a template-switch adaptor with 12 random nucleotides, was tagged. One entry per CDR3 protein, called by TCRdb with MiXCR from the 5' RACE reads. The table includes around 650,000 distinct CDR3 sequences, about a third detected once. This CDR3 spans 16 amino acids. With 2 bases clipped from V and 6 bases from J, the junction kept 10 bases outside the gene matches. Germline values: CDR1 LGHDT, CDR2 YNNKEL (reference sequence). The data are from a study of blood T cells in healthy people across ages. All donors came from Russia, were Caucasian and healthy, and spanned ages about 6 to 90.

The chain combines TRBV3-1 with TRBJ2-3, with 8 bases lining up with TRBD2. This clonotype was sampled from a woman aged 80 or over in good health. The sequenced sample consisted of blood. CDR3 DNA sequence: TGTGCCAGCAGCCAACGATCGGGGGGGAGGGCGGATACGCAGTATTTT. Translation: CASSQRSGGRADTQYF.